This TCR beta chain was profiled in a study of Tregs in tolerant kidney transplant recipients (dated by TCRdb to about 2019). Turning to the overall study: The study applied TCRbeta sequencing to find donor-specific regulatory T cells before combined kidney and bone marrow transplantation and then followed those same cells after transplant. In 3 healthy controls, several methods of expanding Tregs specific for an allogeneic donor were compared by TCRbeta repertoire sequencing.

Ends trimmed: V by 3 bases, J by 4 bases; bases unmatched to a gene: 3. According to the germline V gene (reference sequence), CDR1 reads LNHDA and CDR2 reads SQIVND. From its cysteine to its phenylalanine, the CDR3 spans 15 amino acids. The kept DNA is CDR3 alone, 45 bases in frame from the first base. Genomic DNA was extracted from sorted cells with the QIAGEN DNeasy Blood and Tissue Kit for TCRbeta CDR3 sequencing. High-throughput TCRbeta CDR3 sequencing was carried out commercially through immunoSEQ, with PCR amplification with bias correction and internal controls included. On the study's bioinformatics: Unique productive TCRbeta sequences were defined by CDR3 nucleotide sequence when primers matched and otherwise by CDR3 amino acid sequence together with Vbeta and Jbeta genes. As a correction for sorting error, sequences shared between sorted populations at a frequency ratio of 2:1 or less were discarded, and the remaining shared sequences were assigned to the higher population. A sequence counted as donor-reactive if, in CFSE-low cells, the sequence had a frequency of at least 0.01% and was expanded at least 5-fold compared with unstimulated cells. Jensen-Shannon divergence, calculated on the top 100 TCRbeta sequences ranked by frequency, was used to quantify repertoire divergence. For any sample with multiple sequencing runs, sorting error was corrected in each run separately before the runs were pooled. Sourced from immuneACCESS, this table was stored by TCRdb with only in-frame sequences that have V and J called. A share of the clones is absent; for the studies checked, an unresolved V gene accounts for under half, and the remainder has no known explanation. V, J and clone size are taken as reported in that table, and D and trimming were inferred from the DNA itself. The sample table contains about 88,000 clones; only one count was recorded for more than 80% of them. The ten largest clones take up roughly 5% of the sample.

Unstimulated Tregs (CD4+CD25+CD127-), CD4+ non-Tregs (CD4+CD25-), CD4 and CD8 cells were FACS-sorted from thawed PBMCs. Healthy control blood came either as purchased buffy coats or from healthy volunteers. Healthy control blood was separated into PBMCs by Ficoll density gradient and cryopreserved, and patient PBMCs were collected both before and after transplant. The investigation overall reported the following: Biological reproducibility was not examined directly, but technical replication error appeared to be minimal. The study was limited by small patient numbers, and the findings need validation in larger populations and under other immunosuppression protocols. The most biologically relevant and donor-specific TCRbeta repertoire appeared to be identified by expanding Tregs with activated donor B cells.

As for this clone: What this receptor recognizes is not known. No clone much larger than this one lies a single base away; base qualities are absent.

Sample: CD8+ T cells from blood. The chain is encoded by TRBV19 joined to TRBJ2-3; a stretch of 11 junction bases matches TRBD2. The TCR was taken from a human donor in good health. The bases read TGTGCCAGTAGTATTACTAGCGGGAGTGCAGATACGCAGTATTTT. Its protein product is CASSITSGSADTQYF.